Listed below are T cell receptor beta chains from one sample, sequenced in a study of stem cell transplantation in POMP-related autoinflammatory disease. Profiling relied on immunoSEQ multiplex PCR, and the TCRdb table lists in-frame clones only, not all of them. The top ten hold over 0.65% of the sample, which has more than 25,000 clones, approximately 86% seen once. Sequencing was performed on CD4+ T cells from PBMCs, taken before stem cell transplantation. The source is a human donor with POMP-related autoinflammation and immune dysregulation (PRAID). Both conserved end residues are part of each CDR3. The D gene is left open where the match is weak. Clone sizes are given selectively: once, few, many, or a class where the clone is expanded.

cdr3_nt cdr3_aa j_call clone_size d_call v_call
TGCAGCGTTGAGGAGGCCCGGGGCATTCAGTACTTC CSVEEARGIQYF TRBJ2-4 . . TRBV29-1
TGTGCCAGCATAAAACAGGGGGTACCCACTGAAGCTTTCTTT CASIKQGVPTEAFF TRBJ1-1 once TRBD1 TRBV6-5
TGTGCCAGCAGCTTATCTTTACTAGCGGGGGTTAGCACAGATACGCAGTATTTT CASSLSLLAGVSTDTQYF TRBJ2-3 . TRBD2 TRBV7-2
TGTGCCAGCAGCACCGGGACAGGGGGCTCGGATACGCAGTATTTT CASSTGTGGSDTQYF TRBJ2-3 . TRBD1 TRBV2
TGTGCCAGCAGTCCCGACAGGAGCTCCTACGAGCAGTACTTC CASSPDRSSYEQYF TRBJ2-7 . . TRBV27
TGTGCCAGCTCTCCTAGCGGGAGAGGTCGAAATGAGCAGTTCTTC CASSPSGRGRNEQFF TRBJ2-1 . TRBD2 TRBV18
TGTGCCAGCAGCTCGGACAGAAGCTACGAGCAGTACTTC CASSSDRSYEQYF TRBJ2-7 once . TRBV7-9
TGCGCCAGCAGCCCAACGCGGGGGGATCCCTACAATGAGCAGTTCTTC CASSPTRGDPYNEQFF TRBJ2-1 . TRBD2 TRBV5-1
TGTGCCAGTAAAGGAGACAGGGGAAAACCCGGGGAGCTGTTTTTT CASKGDRGKPGELFF TRBJ2-2 . TRBD1 TRBV6-1
TGTGTCAGAAGCTTAGAGCCGGGGGCAGGAGGAAACACCATATATTTT CVRSLEPGAGGNTIYF TRBJ1-3 . . TRBV7-5
TGTGCCAGCAATCAGGCCCTAAGCACAGATACGCAGTATTTT CASNQALSTDTQYF TRBJ2-3 . . TRBV2
TGTGCCAGCAGTATCCGGGGGACAGGGAGAGGCTACACCTTC CASSIRGTGRGYTF TRBJ1-2 . TRBD1 TRBV27
TGTGCCAGTAGTACCACGCCCTTTGGCAATCAGCCCCAGCATTTT CASSTTPFGNQPQHF TRBJ1-5 . . TRBV19
TGTGCCAGCATCGACTCCGGGACTAGAGAGACCCAGTACTTC CASIDSGTRETQYF TRBJ2-5 . TRBD2 TRBV5-5
TGTGCCAGCAGTTACAGGGGCGGGAATGAAAAACTGTTTTTT CASSYRGGNEKLFF TRBJ1-4 . . TRBV6-5
TGTGCCACCAGCAGAGATAGGGTCGGAACTGAAGCTTTCTTT CATSRDRVGTEAFF TRBJ1-1 . . TRBV15
TGTGCCACCAAGGACGCCGAGCAGTACTTC CATKDAEQYF TRBJ2-7 . . TRBV6-1
TGCGCCAGCAGCTTGGAGGACAGGAATTCACCCCTCCACTTT CASSLEDRNSPLHF TRBJ1-6 . TRBD1 TRBV5-1
TGTGCCAGCAGCGTGGACAGGGTGAACACTGAAGCTTTCTTT CASSVDRVNTEAFF TRBJ1-1 few TRBD1 TRBV6-1
TGTGCCAGCGTGGGGTGGGCACGTTGCTGCTACACCTTC CASVGWARCCYTF TRBJ1-2 . . TRBV25-1
TGTGCCAGCAGTGTCCTGTTCCAAGAGACCCAGTACTTC CASSVLFQETQYF TRBJ2-5 . . TRBV2
TGTGCCAGCAGAACAACTGGACAGGGTGGTACCGGGGAGCTGTTTTTT CASRTTGQGGTGELFF TRBJ2-2 . TRBD1 TRBV28
TGTGCCAGCAGCTCACCCAGACTGTACAATGAGCAGTTCTTC CASSSPRLYNEQFF TRBJ2-1 . . TRBV11-2
TGCGCCAGCAGCCGGGTCGAATCCCCTAAGACTGAAGCTTTCTTT CASSRVESPKTEAFF TRBJ1-1 . . TRBV5-1
TGTGCCAGCAGCTGGACAGGGATTAATGAGCAGTTCTTC CASSWTGINEQFF TRBJ2-1 . TRBD1 TRBV7-3
TGTGCCAGCAGCCTTGGGACAGTTGGGGGCTACACCTTC CASSLGTVGGYTF TRBJ1-2 . TRBD1 TRBV5-5
TGTGCCAGCAGTTACGGTCGTACAGGGCATTATGGCTACACCTTC CASSYGRTGHYGYTF TRBJ1-2 . . TRBV6-5
TGCGCCAGCAGCTTGTCCGGAGTCCCTGAAGCTTTCTTT CASSLSGVPEAFF TRBJ1-1 few . TRBV5-1
TGTGCCAGCAGTCGCCTTCAGGGGGCTGGCAATCAGCCCCAGCATTTT CASSRLQGAGNQPQHF TRBJ1-5 few TRBD1 TRBV28
TGCGCCAGCAGTCAACACAGGGGCCAAGGGTCGAACACCGGGGAGCTGTTTTTT CASSQHRGQGSNTGELFF TRBJ2-2 . TRBD1 TRBV10-2
TGTGCCAGCAGTGATATAACGACTAGCCGGAGGTATGAGCAGTTCTTC CASSDITTSRRYEQFF TRBJ2-1 . TRBD2 TRBV2
TGTGCCAGCTTCCGGCGGGGGGATTACGAGCAGTACTTC CASFRRGDYEQYF TRBJ2-7 . TRBD2 TRBV28
TGTGCCAGCAGTTACTCGATGAACACCGGGGAGCTGTTTTTT CASSYSMNTGELFF TRBJ2-2 . . TRBV6-5
TGTGCCAGCCTAAGTCTAGGTAACACTGAAGCTTTCTTT CASLSLGNTEAFF TRBJ1-1 . . TRBV6-6
TGTGCCAGCAGCTTAGGCTGGCCCCCTGGGGCCAACGTCCTGACTTTC CASSLGWPPGANVLTF TRBJ2-6 . . TRBV11-2
TGTGCCAGCAGTTTAAAAGGTCCGGGGGCCGGCTATGGCTACACCTTC CASSLKGPGAGYGYTF TRBJ1-2 . . TRBV27
TGCGCCAGCAGCACGCGGGACCCCGGGGCAGATACGCAGTATTTT CASSTRDPGADTQYF TRBJ2-3 . . TRBV5-1
TGTGCCAGTCAGAAAGGAGCTAGCGCAGATACGCAGTATTTT CASQKGASADTQYF TRBJ2-3 . . TRBV28
TGCGCCATCCCCCTAGCCCGGGAGAGGTTTGGGGTCTCCTACGAGCAGTACTTC CAIPLARERFGVSYEQYF TRBJ2-7 once . TRBV10-2
TGCGCCAGCAGCTTGGAGGTAGCGGGGGGCTCTGGGGCCAACGTCCTGACTTTC CASSLEVAGGSGANVLTF TRBJ2-6 . TRBD2 TRBV5-1